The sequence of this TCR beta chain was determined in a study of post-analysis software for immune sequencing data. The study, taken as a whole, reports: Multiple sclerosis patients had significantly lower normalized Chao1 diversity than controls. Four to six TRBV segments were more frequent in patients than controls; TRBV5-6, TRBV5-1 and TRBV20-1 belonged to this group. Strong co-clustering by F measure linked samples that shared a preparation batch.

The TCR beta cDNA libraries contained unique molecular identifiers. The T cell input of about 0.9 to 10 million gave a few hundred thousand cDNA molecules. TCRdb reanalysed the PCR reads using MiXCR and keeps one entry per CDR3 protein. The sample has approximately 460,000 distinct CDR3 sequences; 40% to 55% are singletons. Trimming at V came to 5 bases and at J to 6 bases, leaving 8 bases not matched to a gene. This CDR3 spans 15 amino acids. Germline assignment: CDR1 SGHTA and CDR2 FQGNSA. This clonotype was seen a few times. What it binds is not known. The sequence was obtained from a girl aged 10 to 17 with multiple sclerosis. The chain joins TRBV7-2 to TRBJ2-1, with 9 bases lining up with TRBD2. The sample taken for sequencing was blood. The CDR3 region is CASSIVAGVGNEQFF. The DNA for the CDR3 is TGTGCCAGCAGCATCGTAGCGGGAGTCGGCAATGAGCAGTTCTTC.